This T cell receptor beta chain came from a study of response to subunit inactivated influenza vaccine. The CDR3 is 14 residues long. The germline CDR1 and CDR2 sequences are MNHNS and SASEGT. The junction had 3 bases not matched to a gene; V was cut back by 6 bases and J by 2 bases. Each CDR3 protein gets one entry after TCRdb re-called the RT-PCR reads with MiXCR. The sample shows a few hundred thousand distinct CDR3 sequences, approximately 21% of them seen only once. This clonotype has only a few counts. This sequence originates from a man between 50 and 69 years old who received an inactivated influenza vaccine. Sequenced material: PBMCs from blood, taken 21 months after vaccination. The V gene is TRBV6-1, the J gene TRBJ2-7; 11 nucleotides match TRBD2. Here the CDR3 DNA reads TGTGCCAGCAGCCGTAGCGGGAGGGCCTACGAGCAGTACTTC. The encoded protein is CASSRSGRAYEQYF.